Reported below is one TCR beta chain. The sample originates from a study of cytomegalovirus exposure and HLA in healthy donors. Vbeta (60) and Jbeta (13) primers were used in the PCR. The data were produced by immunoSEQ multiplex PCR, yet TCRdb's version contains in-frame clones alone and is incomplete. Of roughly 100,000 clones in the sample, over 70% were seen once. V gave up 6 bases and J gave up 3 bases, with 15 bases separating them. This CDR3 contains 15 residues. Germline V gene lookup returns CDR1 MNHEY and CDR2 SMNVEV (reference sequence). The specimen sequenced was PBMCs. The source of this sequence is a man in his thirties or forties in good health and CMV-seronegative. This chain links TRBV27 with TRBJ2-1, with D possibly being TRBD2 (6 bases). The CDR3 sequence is CASRTPGGIYNEQFF. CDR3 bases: TGTGCCAGCAGAACCCCAGGCGGGATCTACAATGAGCAGTTCTTC.